Listed below are T cell receptor beta chains from one sample, sequenced in a study of cytomegalovirus exposure and HLA in healthy donors. Assay used: immunoSEQ multiplex PCR; TCRdb lists only in-frame clones, some missing. The data contain about 150,000 clones, about two thirds of them seen just once; the ten biggest clones take up roughly 4%. Sequencing was done on a sample of PBMCs. The receptor source for this set is a man in his fifties in good health and CMV-seropositive. CDR3s include the opening cysteine and the closing phenylalanine or tryptophan. Fields, in order: clone size, CDR3 length, V gene, CDR3 protein. Only some rows state a clone size, as once, few, many or a class for expanded clones.

>-|15|TRBV4-2
CASSQGPGINSPLHF
>few|18|TRBV4-1
CASSQDQARGPGANVLTF
>once|12|TRBV5-6
CASSSHSGEQYF
>-|13|TRBV27
CATEGDRQETQYF
>-|13|TRBV7-6
CASSRDRDHEQYF
>-|17|TRBV7-3
CASSLDPAGGPGGELFF
>once|16|TRBV6-5
CASSYQGTSGSSEQYF
>once|12|TRBV7-9
CASSSLGVEAFF
>-|15|TRBV7-9
CASSLKAGGYNEQFF
>-|14|TRBV6-4
CASSRLAGESEQYF
>few|15|TRBV7-8
CASSPGQGPLRPQHF
>few|16|TRBV5-4
CASSRGTSGGRETQYF
>few|15|TRBV28
CASREDRGGNSPLHF
>-|14|TRBV7-2
CASSLGLAGEGEFF
>few|16|TRBV7-9
CSSTDSGGVSNEKLFF
>few|18|TRBV19
CASSMGRGAGDGSDTQYF
>-|14|TRBV6-1
CASSTSDRAYEQYF
>-|16|TRBV6-5
CASSYSQGVKNSPLHF
>-|16|TRBV7-9
CSSSPLQGNWNTEAFF
>-|12|TRBV28
CASRQGNQPQHF
>-|17|TRBV12-1
CASSSWGASGSTDTQYF
>-|16|TRBV11-3
CASSLDVTHSYNEQFF
>-|19|TRBV18
CASSPRQAAVAGAKNIQYF
>-|14|TRBV6-1
CASSDSGGRQPQHF
>-|12|TRBV28
CASRLQGRAQHF
>-|13|TRBV5-4
CASSLDRGSPLHF
>few|12|TRBV29-1
CSVQSGANVLTF
>-|15|TRBV5-5
CASSLVLAGAGELFF
>few|13|TRBV10-1
CASRGGGNYGYTF
>-|12|TRBV29-1
CSVERDSNEQYF